The 21 T cell receptor beta chains given below trace back to one sample, sequenced in a study of technical replicates of blood from four donors. Profiled with immunoSEQ multiplex PCR; TCRdb holds only in-frame clones, not every one. The repertoire includes 60,000 to 70,000 clones, 95% to 98% of them detected once, and over 0.15% sits in the top ten. Sequencing input: T cells isolated from PBMCs. The origin of the receptors is a human donor in good health.

V gene TRBV27 combines with J gene TRBJ2-2, with D possibly matching TRBD2 (5 bases). The CDR3 covers 13 residues. Germline V CDR1 and CDR2: MNHEY, SMNVEV (reference sequence). The V end lost 7 bases, the J end lost 4 bases, and 10 bases lay between the germline ends. The chain's CDR3 is CASNRGTTGELFF. As DNA, the CDR3 is TGTGCCAGCAATCGGGGAACCACCGGGGAGCTGTTTTTT.

The J gene is TRBJ2-3, the V gene TRBV5-4; the match to TRBD2 covers 13 bases. Germline V CDR1 and CDR2: SGHNT, YYREEE (reference sequence). CDR3 length: 16 amino acids. The J segment lost 3 bases and the V segment lost 4 bases, leaving 5 bases of the junction unmatched. CDR3 loop: CASSQGLAGVTDTQYF. The CDR3 DNA reads TGTGCCAGCAGCCAAGGACTAGCGGGAGTTACAGATACGCAGTATTTT. Filled out from reference TRBV5-4 and TRBJ2-3, the complete variable domain reads ETGVTQSPTHLIKTRGQQVTLRCSSQSGHNTVSWYQQALGQGPQFIFQYYREEENGRGNFPPRFSGLQFPNYSSELNVNALELDDSALYLCASSQGLAGVTDTQYFGPGTRLTVL.

The chain couples TRBV12-5 to TRBJ1-2; D remains unclear. This CDR3 region has 14 residues. Germline CDR1 and CDR2: LGHNT and FRNRAP. V was pared by 4 bases and J by 0 bases, with 9 bases between. The CDR3 DNA is TGTGCTAGTGGTTACCGGGAGACTAACTATGGCTACACCTTC. It specifies CASGYRETNYGYTF. Supplemented by reference TRBV12-5 and TRBJ1-2, the full variable domain reads DARVTQTPRHKVTEMGQEVTMRCQPILGHNTVFWYRQTMMQGLELLAYFRNRAPLDDSGMPKDRFSAEMPDATLATLKIQPSEPRDSAVYFCASGYRETNYGYTFGSGTRLTVV.

The chain combines TRBV6-5 with TRBJ2-1; TRBD1 matches at 9 bases. The CDR3 has 14 amino acids. Trimming cost V 7 bases and J 8 bases; bases outside gene matches: 9. From germline, CDR1 is MNHEY and CDR2 SVGAGI. In nucleotides, the CDR3 is TGTGCCAGCATTCCTGGACAGGGGAGGTATGAGCAGTTCTTC. Encoded protein: CASIPGQGRYEQFF.

CDR3 residues: CAISDRRGRAEAFF. Written as DNA, the CDR3 is TGTGCCATCAGTGATAGGCGGGGGAGGGCTGAAGCTTTCTTT. The J gene is TRBJ1-1, the V gene TRBV10-3, with a weak D call TRBD1 (5 bases). This CDR3 contains 14 residues. The V gene's germline CDR1 is ENHRY and CDR2 SYGVKD. Trimming left V 3 bases short and J 6 bases short, with 14 bases between.

The chain employs TRBV6-5 and TRBJ1-1; D not certain. This CDR3 is built from 15 residues. Trimming pared 2 bases from V and 8 bases from J, leaving 18 bases between. Germline values: CDR1 MNHEY, CDR2 SVGAGI. The CDR3 DNA follows: TGTGCCAGCAGTTACGGGTCGGGTGTGATGATAGAAGCTTTCTTT. It yields the protein CASSYGSGVMIEAFF.

The rearrangement uses TRBV28 and TRBJ1-1; 8 bases are shared with TRBD1. The CDR3 is 16 residues long. Germline V gives CDR1 MDHEN, CDR2 SYDVKM. The ends lost 4 bases at V and 3 bases at J; junction bases unmatched: 10. The CDR3 region is CASSSPSRGRDTEAFF. In DNA form, the CDR3 reads TGTGCCAGCAGTTCCCCCTCCAGGGGGCGGGACACTGAAGCTTTCTTT.

The rearrangement uses TRBV5-1 and TRBJ2-3; perhaps TRBD1 as D (6 bases). Germline V CDR1 and CDR2: SGHRS, YFSETQ. The V gene lost 4 bases and the J gene lost 2 bases, with 11 bases spanning the gap. CDR3 size: 14 residues. The DNA for the CDR3 is TGCGCCAGCAGCAGGGGACAAAACACAGATACGCAGTATTTT. Protein product: CASSRGQNTDTQYF.

This clone was picked up one time. V is TRBV10-3 and J is TRBJ2-2; D call uncertain. The CDR3 is made up of 16 amino acids. Germline CDR1 and CDR2: ENHRY and SYGVKD. V lost 3 bases to trimming and J lost 0 bases, with 11 bases between them. The CDR3 reads CAISERGSANTGELFF. For the CDR3, the DNA is TGTGCCATCAGTGAACGAGGAAGCGCGAACACCGGGGAGCTGTTTTTT.

The chain employs TRBV11-2 and TRBJ2-1; 11 nucleotides align to TRBD1. This CDR3 is 18 amino acids long. Germline values: CDR1 SGHAT, CDR2 FQNNGV. With 1 base clipped from V and 8 bases from J, the junction kept 13 bases outside the gene matches. Written as DNA, the CDR3 is TGTGCCAGCAGCTTAGTAGGGGTGGGACAGGGGGTTTTAGATGAGCAGTTCTTC. Its protein product is CASSLVGVGQGVLDEQFF.

The V call is TRBV7-3, the J call TRBJ1-2, with D hard to call. V lost 2 bases and J lost 5, with 6 bases in between. The V gene's germline CDR1 is SGHTA and CDR2 FQGTGA. This CDR3 comprises 12 residues. The CDR3 spells CASSLAGYGYTF. The CDR3 nucleotides read TGTGCCAGCAGCTTAGCGGGGTATGGCTACACCTTC.

This chain joins TRBV5-1 and TRBJ2-5; D is perhaps TRBD2 (6 bases). This CDR3 has 14 amino acids. Germline values: CDR1 SGHRS, CDR2 YFSETQ. The V end lost 0 bases, the J end lost 5 bases, and 11 bases lay between the germline ends. CDR3 coding DNA: TGCGCCAGCAGCTTGGGGACTACAAGGGAGACCCAGTACTTC. Translating it yields CASSLGTTRETQYF.

The chain uses TRBV9 and TRBJ1-2, with D possibly being TRBD1 (5 bases). The CDR3 has 12 residues. Germline CDR1 is SGDLS and CDR2 is YYNGEE. V dropped 0 bases and J dropped 6 bases, with 6 bases sitting between them. Here the CDR3 reads CASSVEGDGYTF. In DNA form, the CDR3 reads TGTGCCAGCAGCGTAGAAGGGGATGGCTACACCTTC. Variable domain in full (rest from reference TRBV9 and TRBJ1-2): DSGVTQTPKHLITATGQRVTLRCSPRSGDLSVYWYQQSLDQGLQFLIQYYNGEERAKGNILERFSAQQFPDLHSELNLSSLELGDSALYFCASSVEGDGYTFGSGTRLTVV.

This clone was recorded only once. The gene calls are TRBV4-1 and TRBJ2-1, with TRBD2 matching 8 bases. Losses at the gene ends were 5 bases for V and 3 bases for J; bases not matched to a gene: 6. This CDR3 comprises 15 residues. Germline V CDR1 and CDR2: MGHRA, YSYEKL. The CDR3: CASSRSSGSYNEQFF. The CDR3 coding sequence is TGCGCCAGCAGCAGAAGCAGCGGGAGCTACAATGAGCAGTTCTTC.

The chain uses TRBV29-1 and TRBJ1-1; D is perhaps TRBD1 (6 bases). This CDR3 comprises 15 residues. Between the trimmed V and J ends, which lost 1 base and 1 base, there was a span of 13 bases. CDR1 is SQVTM, CDR2 ANQGSEA, per germline. The CDR3 DNA sequence: TGCAGCGTTGAAGGGACAGCCGGAACGAACACTGAAGCTTTCTTT. Encoded protein: CSVEGTAGTNTEAFF.

The chain carries TRBV7-3 and TRBJ1-2; weak D call: TRBD1 (5 bases). This CDR3 has 13 amino acids. Deletions cut 4 bases from V and 5 bases from J, with 11 bases between. Germline CDR1 reads SGHTA; CDR2 reads FQGTGA. The CDR3 nucleotides read TGTGCCAGCAGCTCCGGGACTGCGTATGGCTACACCTTC. This translates into CASSSGTAYGYTF.

The genes are TRBV11-2 and TRBJ2-7; 8 nucleotides agree with TRBD2. Germline CDR1 is SGHAT and CDR2 is FQNNGV. Losses at the gene ends were 3 bases for V and 4 bases for J; bases not matched to a gene: 17. The CDR3 has 18 residues. Here the CDR3 reads CASSFALAGTYALYEQYF. CDR3 in DNA: TGTGCCAGCAGCTTTGCCCTAGCGGGTACGTATGCTCTGTACGAGCAGTACTTC.

The rearrangement joins TRBV6-5 to TRBJ1-1; D possibly corresponds to TRBD1 (5 bases). The CDR3 totals 14 residues. The germline gives CDR1 MNHEY, CDR2 SVGAGI. The V and J ends lost 7 bases and 5 bases respectively, with 17 bases between them. CDR3 nucleotides: TGTGCCAGCAAGCGCGCAGGGAAGGCAACTGAAGCTTTCTTT. Translated: CASKRAGKATEAFF.

The rearrangement uses TRBV5-1 and TRBJ2-7, with 7 bases lining up with TRBD1. Germline V gene sequence: CDR1 SGHRS, CDR2 YFSETQ. The length of the CDR3 is 15 residues. The junction had 11 bases not matched to a gene; V was cut back by 6 bases and J by 2 bases. Here the CDR3 reads CASTKSWQGAYEQYF. The CDR3 bases are TGCGCCAGCACCAAAAGTTGGCAGGGGGCCTACGAGCAGTACTTC.

This chain links TRBV9 with TRBJ2-5; no clear D gene. The CDR3 is 13 residues long. V lost 1 base and J 2 bases, leaving 6 bases between the germline ends. Germline V gene sequence: CDR1 SGDLS, CDR2 YYNGEE. This chain's CDR3 is CASSVTPQETQYF. CDR3 sequence (DNA): TGTGCCAGCAGCGTAACACCGCAAGAGACCCAGTACTTC.

This chain uses TRBV25-1 with TRBJ1-2; D ambiguous. This CDR3 spans 14 amino acids. V was shortened by 4 bases and J by 3 bases, with 12 bases between the two germline ends. Germline V CDR1 and CDR2: MGHDK, SYGVNS. The chain's CDR3 is CASSGLPGDYGYTF. Written as DNA, the CDR3 is TGTGCCAGCAGTGGACTCCCCGGGGACTATGGCTACACCTTC.